The clone carrying this TCR beta chain was seen just once. Its antigen is not known. This record comes from a study of T cell responses to AZD1222 COVID-19 vaccine. In the study overall: Timing groups of about 4 and about 12 weeks for second doses were pooled.

Clones were read by immunoSEQ multiplex PCR, and TCRdb kept only the in-frame ones, dropping some. In the table there are 140,000 to 150,000 clones, 80% to 95% of which are singletons. Study-wide points: The sample set comprised mostly white British donors with more females, and clonal diversity was possibly underestimated. The breadth and depth of Spike-specific TCRs increased once two AZD1222 doses had been given.

CDR1 is SNHLY and CDR2 is FYNNEI in the germline V gene. V lost 6 bases and J lost 0; bases outside the gene matches: 11. CDR3 length equals 17 residues. V and J are TRBV2 and TRBJ1-3; TRBD1 matches 7 bases. The TCR was taken from an adult in good health. The material was peripheral blood, obtained on day 0 of AZD1222 vaccination. In nucleotides, the CDR3 is TGTGCCAGCAGCCCCAGGGGGGGGATTCACTCTGGAAACACCATATATTTT. Translating gives CASSPRGGIHSGNTIYF.